These 20 T cell receptor beta chains originate from one sample sequenced in a study of T cell responses to AZD1222 COVID-19 vaccine. Libraries were prepared by immunoSEQ multiplex PCR; TCRdb keeps only in-frame clonotypes and omits some of them. The sample comprises 100,000 to 150,000 clones, over 75% of which are singletons, and under 9.5% rests with the top ten. Sequenced material: peripheral blood, taken on day 0 of AZD1222 vaccination. Source of these receptors: an adult in good health.

This chain uses TRBV3-1 (or the pseudogene TRBV3-2) with TRBJ1-3, with a possible D match to TRBD1 (5 bases). Trimming removed 8 bases at V and 0 bases at J, with 17 bases between. The CDR3 has 16 amino acids. Germline lookup yields CDR1 LGHDT and CDR2 YNNKEL (reference sequence). This CDR3 is CASLYGAESSGNTIYF. Here the CDR3 DNA reads TGTGCCAGCCTCTACGGGGCGGAGAGCTCTGGAAACACCATATATTTT.

The rearrangement links TRBV10-3 to TRBJ1-5; D perhaps matches TRBD1 (6 bases). The CDR3 is 14 residues long. Per germline, CDR1 ENHRY and CDR2 SYGVKD. V was shortened by 10 bases and J by 4 bases, with 17 bases between the two germline ends. The CDR3: CASGMGGGNQPQHF. The CDR3 nucleotides read TGTGCCAGCGGAATGGGGGGCGGTAATCAGCCCCAGCATTTT.

CDR3 sequence reads: CASSPSGRSGHYNSPLHF. CDR3 DNA sequence: TGTGCCAGCAGCCCGAGCGGGCGCTCTGGACATTATAATTCACCCCTCCACTTT. The genes are TRBV11-2 and TRBJ1-6; D perhaps matches TRBD1 (5 bases). The V and J ends lost 5 bases and 4 bases respectively, with 21 bases between them. Germline CDR1 and CDR2: SGHAT and FQNNGV. CDR3 length equals 18 residues.

V usage is TRBV9 and J usage is TRBJ2-3; weak D call: TRBD2 (6 bases). Germline V CDR1 and CDR2: SGDLS, YYNGEE. The V end was cut by 4 bases, the J end by 0 bases, with 15 bases between. The length of the CDR3 is 16 residues. In nucleotides, the CDR3 is TGTGCCAGCAGCCCTTCCTTAGCGGTGAGCACAGATACGCAGTATTTT. Translation: CASSPSLAVSTDTQYF.

The chain recombines TRBV9 with TRBJ2-7; perhaps TRBD2 as D (5 bases). This CDR3 comprises 12 residues. CDR1 is SGDLS, CDR2 YYNGEE, per germline. The V gene lost 4 bases and the J gene lost 7 bases, with 12 bases spanning the gap. The DNA for the CDR3 is TGTGCCAGCAGCCTTACGGGCGGGGAGCAGTACTTC. Translated, it gives CASSLTGGEQYF.

The chain combines TRBV2 with TRBJ1-2, with a weak D call TRBD1 (5 bases). Germline CDR1 is SNHLY and CDR2 is FYNNEI. The CDR3 contains 17 residues. V dropped 4 bases and J dropped 6 bases, with 24 bases sitting between them. The CDR3 nucleotides are TGTGCCAGCAGTGGACTGAGCAGGGTGGCCTTCGATGATGGCTACACCTTC. It encodes CASSGLSRVAFDDGYTF.

This chain joins TRBV5-5 and TRBJ2-7; D is unresolved. Germline V gives CDR1 SGHKS, CDR2 YYEKEE (reference sequence). Trimming cost V 0 bases and J 5 bases, with 3 bases left between them. This CDR3 is built from 11 residues. The CDR3 spells CASSLEDEQYF. CDR3 sequence (DNA): TGTGCCAGCAGCTTGGAAGACGAGCAGTACTTC.

The chain carries TRBV24-1 and TRBJ2-5, with TRBD1 identical over 7 bases. V shed 4 bases and J 3 bases; nucleotides not matched to a gene: 4. This CDR3 comprises 14 residues. Germline V gives CDR1 KGHDR, CDR2 SFDVKD. The CDR3 sequence: CATSESGTEETQYF. The CDR3 coding sequence is TGTGCCACCAGTGAATCCGGGACAGAAGAGACCCAGTACTTC.

The V gene is TRBV6-5, the J gene TRBJ1-6; 8 nucleotides line up with TRBD1. The CDR3 is 15 residues long. Germline CDR1 and CDR2: MNHEY and SVGAGI. The junction had 7 bases not matched to a gene; V was cut back by 5 bases and J by 7 bases. DNA of the CDR3: TGTGCCAGCAGTACAGGACAGGGTCACAATTCACCCCTCCACTTT. Translation gives CASSTGQGHNSPLHF.

This clone has a single count. The chain couples TRBV7-2 to TRBJ1-5; TRBD1 might be the D (5 bases). Germline CDR1 is SGHTA and CDR2 is FQGNSA. Trimming took off 1 base at V and 7 bases at J, with 8 bases between the two ends. CDR3 length: 13 residues. CDR3 residues: CASSLVEGQPQHF. The CDR3 nucleotides are TGTGCCAGCAGCTTAGTAGAGGGGCAGCCCCAGCATTTT.

The chain uses TRBV28 and TRBJ1-5; the match to TRBD1 covers 7 bases. Trimming removed 8 bases from V and 6 bases from J; junction bases left unmatched: 10. The CDR3 sequence is 14 residues long. The germline V gene has CDR1 MDHEN and CDR2 SYDVKM. The CDR3 coding sequence is TGTGCCAGCGTTTCAGGGCAGGGGGGTCAGCCCCAGCATTTT. It encodes CASVSGQGGQPQHF.

This sequence joins TRBV10-3 and TRBJ1-1; the match to TRBD1 covers 7 bases. Germline CDR1 reads ENHRY; CDR2 reads SYGVKD. The V gene end was trimmed by 4 bases and the J gene end by 0 bases; junction bases not matched to a gene: 2. The CDR3 loop spans 14 amino acids. This CDR3 reads CAISGQGMNTEAFF. DNA for the CDR3: TGTGCCATCAGTGGACAGGGCATGAACACTGAAGCTTTCTTT.

The chain has TRBV7-3 and TRBJ1-2; a possible D gene is TRBD1 (5 bases). CDR1 is SGHTA and CDR2 is FQGTGA in the germline V gene. V was cut by 4 bases and J by 6 bases, with 15 bases left in between. There are 14 residues in the CDR3. The CDR3 loop is CASSSTGRADGYTF. The CDR3 DNA follows: TGTGCCAGCAGCTCGACGGGACGGGCCGATGGCTACACCTTC. Full variable domain (outside the CDR3, taken from reference TRBV7-3 and TRBJ1-2): GAGVSQTPSNKVTEKGKYVELRCDPISGHTALYWYRQSLGQGPEFLIYFQGTGAADDSGLPNDRFFAVRPEGSVSTLKIQRTERGDSAVYLCASSSTGRADGYTFGSGTRLTVV.

The chain is built from TRBV5-1 and TRBJ2-1; 7 positions match TRBD1. The germline gives CDR1 SGHRS, CDR2 YFSETQ. Unmatched junction bases numbered 6, after V lost 4 bases and J lost 2 bases. The CDR3 spans 15 residues. CDR3 DNA: TGCGCCAGCAGCCCCGGGACAGAGACCTACAATGAGCAGTTCTTC. Protein: CASSPGTETYNEQFF.

This chain uses TRBV11-2 with TRBJ1-4; D remains ambiguous. This CDR3 is 13 amino acids long. The germline gives CDR1 SGHAT, CDR2 FQNNGV. V lost 3 bases and J lost 0, with 2 bases in between. CDR3 DNA sequence: TGTGCCAGCAGCTTTTCAACTAATGAAAAACTGTTTTTT. The encoded protein is CASSFSTNEKLFF.

The V call is TRBV27, the J call TRBJ1-3, with unresolved D. The V gene's germline CDR1 is MNHEY and CDR2 SMNVEV (reference sequence). The CDR3 consists of 16 residues. V was pared by 3 bases and J by 0 bases, with 12 bases between. The CDR3 DNA reads as TGTGCCAGCAGTTTTACAAGTAGCGGCTCTGGAAACACCATATATTTT. Protein: CASSFTSSGSGNTIYF.

CDR3 protein: CASSYSGAGNTDTQYF. The CDR3 bases are TGTGCCAGCAGTTACTCCGGAGCAGGCAACACAGATACGCAGTATTTT. The chain uses TRBV6-2 or TRBV6-3 and TRBJ2-3; no clear D. The germline CDR1 and CDR2 sequences are MNHEY and SVGEGT. V was clipped by 0 bases and J by 2 bases, with 12 bases between them. This CDR3 has 16 residues.

The J gene is TRBJ1-1, the V gene TRBV28; maybe TRBD1 (6 bases). Between the trimmed V and J ends, which lost 2 bases and 2 bases, there was a span of 24 bases. The germline V gene encodes CDR1 MDHEN and CDR2 SYDVKM. This CDR3 is built from 19 residues. The CDR3: CASSLIGGAKPLTNTEAFF. CDR3 DNA sequence: TGTGCCAGCAGTTTAATCGGGGGGGCGAAACCTCTGACCAACACTGAAGCTTTCTTT.

The rearrangement links TRBV7-9 to TRBJ2-1; tentative D call: TRBD2 (6 bases). V was cut by 1 base and J by 12 bases, with 19 bases left in between. The CDR3 is 15 residues long. Germline V gene sequence: CDR1 SEHNR, CDR2 FQNEAQ (reference sequence). The CDR3 reads CASSLVQRVGQGQFF. CDR3 coding DNA: TGTGCCAGCAGCTTAGTCCAGCGGGTGGGTCAAGGGCAGTTCTTC.

The chain uses TRBV28 and TRBJ1-5; D remains unclear. Trimming left V 5 bases short and J 0 bases short, with 11 bases between. The germline gives CDR1 MDHEN, CDR2 SYDVKM. The CDR3 is 15 amino acids. This CDR3 is CASSARMGSNQPQHF. The CDR3 coding sequence is TGTGCCAGCAGTGCGCGGATGGGTAGCAATCAGCCCCAGCATTTT.